This is a list of T cell receptor beta chains from one sample in a study of blood T cell repertoires in COVID-19. Sequenced by immunoSEQ multiplex PCR; TCRdb stores in-frame clones only, minus some. The data hold about 200,000 clones, with about 86% observed a single time. Sequencing was performed on PBMCs or T cells enriched from blood (not recorded which). All receptors come from a middle-aged man who had recovered from COVID-19. The CDR3 runs from the conserved cysteine through the conserved F or W. A D gene is named only where the DNA matches it firmly. Clone size is stated in some rows and not others, as once, few, many or a class when expanded.

d_call j_call clone_size v_call cdr3_aa cdr3_nt
TRBD1 TRBJ1-3 - TRBV10-3 CALRGRGNTIYF TGTGCCCTCAGGGGGCGCGGAAACACCATATATTTT
- TRBJ1-5 - TRBV7-8 CASSLAGGYNQPQHF TGTGCCAGCAGCTTAGCCGGCGGATACAATCAGCCCCAGCATTTT
- TRBJ1-1 - TRBV9 CASSVEGGTEAFF TGTGCCAGCAGCGTTGAGGGCGGCACTGAAGCTTTCTTT
- TRBJ1-5 few TRBV7-8 CASSLLQGPSQPQHF TGTGCCAGCAGCTTACTTCAGGGGCCAAGTCAGCCCCAGCATTTT
TRBD1 TRBJ2-1 - TRBV6-5 CASSPTGPNEQFF TGTGCCAGCAGCCCGACAGGGCCCAATGAGCAGTTCTTC
- TRBJ2-1 - TRBV6-5 CASSYSLSNEQFF TGTGCCAGCAGTTACTCGCTTAGCAATGAGCAGTTCTTC
- TRBJ1-5 - TRBV6-5 CASSYFGGNQPQHF TGTGCCAGCAGTTACTTCGGGGGCAATCAGCCCCAGCATTTT
- TRBJ2-5 - TRBV28 CASSSPETQYF TGTGCCAGCAGTTCCCCGGAGACCCAGTACTTC
- TRBJ2-1 many TRBV9 CASSVGLEDEQFF TGTGCCAGCAGCGTAGGGCTTGAGGATGAGCAGTTCTTC
- TRBJ1-5 - TRBV18 CASSPGQYSNQPQHF TGTGCCAGCTCACCAGGACAGTATAGCAATCAGCCCCAGCATTTT
TRBD1 TRBJ1-3 - TRBV24-1 CATSESRDRGITGNTIYF TGTGCCACCAGTGAGAGCCGGGACAGGGGAATAACAGGAAACACCATATATTTT
TRBD2 TRBJ2-7 - TRBV6-1 CASSEELAGGNEQYF TGTGCCAGCAGCGAAGAACTAGCGGGGGGCAACGAGCAGTACTTC
TRBD2 TRBJ2-7 - TRBV7-3 CASSLTPAGVGEQYF TGTGCCAGCAGCTTAACTCCAGCGGGGGTGGGCGAGCAGTACTTC
- TRBJ1-3 - TRBV4-1 CASSEAPTNPGNTIYF TGCGCCAGCAGCGAAGCACCCACAAATCCTGGAAACACCATATATTTT
- TRBJ1-2 once TRBV24-1 CATSDPKGPGGGYTF TGTGCCACCAGTGATCCAAAAGGTCCCGGCGGGGGCTACACCTTC
TRBD1 TRBJ2-1 - TRBV11-3 CASSPRTGPTRNEQFF TGTGCCAGCAGCCCACGGACAGGCCCTACGAGAAATGAGCAGTTCTTC
TRBD2 TRBJ2-1 - TRBV11-2 CASSLLAGGGSYNEQFF TGTGCCAGCAGCTTATTAGCGGGGGGTGGGTCCTACAATGAGCAGTTCTTC
- TRBJ1-1 - TRBV18 CASSKTGRNTEAFF TGTGCCAGCTCCAAGACAGGCCGGAACACTGAAGCTTTCTTT
- TRBJ1-5 - TRBV3-1/TRBV3-2 CASSQSGVGQPQHF TGTGCCAGCAGCCAATCAGGGGTAGGTCAGCCCCAGCATTTT
- TRBJ2-1 - TRBV5-5 CASSLDREQPTLVNEQFF TGTGCCAGCAGCTTGGATCGGGAACAGCCCACCCTCGTCAATGAGCAGTTCTTC
TRBD1 TRBJ2-7 - TRBV6-5 CASRHTGGEQYF TGTGCCAGCAGACACACAGGGGGCGAGCAGTACTTC
- TRBJ1-1 - TRBV25-1 CASSIYTEAFF TGTGCCAGCAGTATCTATACTGAAGCTTTCTTT
- TRBJ1-6 - TRBV27 CASSLRTEVSPLHF TGTGCCAGCAGTTTACGGACAGAAGTTTCACCCCTCCACTTT
- TRBJ2-7 - TRBV6-2/TRBV6-3 CASSYSGGGGNEQYF TGTGCCAGCAGTTACTCCGGGGGTGGCGGGAACGAGCAGTACTTC
- TRBJ1-3 few TRBV5-1 CASSFGLGDTIYF TGCGCCAGCAGCTTTGGCTTGGGAGACACCATATATTTT
TRBD2 TRBJ2-3 - TRBV5-4 CASTGRASGVTDTQYF TGTGCCAGCACCGGTCGGGCTAGCGGGGTAACAGATACGCAGTATTTT
TRBD1 TRBJ1-2 - TRBV4-2 CASSQAWGTGQPNYGYTF TGTGCCAGCAGCCAAGCATGGGGGACAGGCCAGCCGAACTATGGCTACACCTTC
- TRBJ1-6 - TRBV10-1 CAPRGVYCSPLHF TGCGCCCCTCGGGGGGTGTATTGTTCACCCCTCCACTTT
- TRBJ1-5 - TRBV7-8 CASSLSGRSTHQPQHF TGTGCCAGCAGCTTGTCTGGGAGATCAACCCATCAGCCCCAGCATTTT
- TRBJ2-1 - TRBV15 CATSRVSGSPYNEQFF TGTGCCACCAGCAGAGTTTCGGGGAGCCCTTACAATGAGCAGTTCTTC
- TRBJ2-7 - TRBV13 CASSLDRDIQYF TGTGCCAGCAGCTTAGACCGGGACATACAGTACTTC
- TRBJ2-5 - TRBV5-1 CASSFGHKVGETQYF TGCGCCAGCAGCTTCGGACACAAAGTGGGGGAGACCCAGTACTTC
TRBD2 TRBJ2-1 - TRBV11-2 CASSFQAGAINEQFF TGTGCCAGCAGCTTCCAAGCGGGGGCCATCAATGAGCAGTTCTTC
TRBD1 TRBJ2-2 - TRBV5-4 CASSRGTGGLVGELFF TGTGCCAGCAGCCGCGGGACAGGGGGATTAGTCGGGGAGCTGTTTTTT
TRBD1 TRBJ2-1 - TRBV18 CASSPQGVPNEQFF TGTGCCAGCTCACCCCAGGGGGTCCCCAATGAGCAGTTCTTC
- TRBJ1-5 - TRBV6-1 CASSERTDYSNQPQHF TGTGCCAGCAGTGAAAGGACAGATTATAGCAATCAGCCCCAGCATTTT
- TRBJ2-1 - TRBV24-1 CATSRQSFPNNEQFF TGTGCCACCAGCAGACAGTCTTTTCCCAACAATGAGCAGTTCTTC
- TRBJ1-5 few TRBV6-5 CASSYSYSNQPQHF TGTGCCAGCAGTTACTCGTATAGCAATCAGCCCCAGCATTTT
TRBD1 TRBJ1-2 - TRBV19 CASSISDRGGYTF TGTGCCAGTAGTATCTCGGACAGGGGAGGCTACACCTTC
- TRBJ2-5 few TRBV29-1 CSVSRQTQETQYF TGCAGCGTTTCCCGACAGACTCAAGAGACCCAGTACTTC
- TRBJ1-2 - TRBV6-1 CASSDRGIDYTF TGTGCCAGCAGTGACAGGGGTATTGACTACACCTTC
- TRBJ2-1 - TRBV6-4 CASSDSQRAEDEQFF TGTGCCAGCAGTGACTCACAGCGGGCCGAGGATGAGCAGTTCTTC
- TRBJ1-4 - TRBV2 CATNRGSAEKLFF TGTGCCACTAATCGAGGGTCGGCTGAAAAACTGTTTTTT